These 19 T cell receptor beta chains share one sample of origin, sequenced in a study of OX40 agonist ivuxolimab in advanced cancers. Receptor amplification or capture employed the immunoSEQ multiplex PCR assay. This immuneACCESS table, as held by TCRdb, lists in-frame sequences with V and J called but not all clones. Of the missing ones, under half trace to an unresolved V gene in checked studies; the others have no known cause. This sample lists tens of thousands of clones; approximately 80% were detected once. 20% to 25% of the sample is held by the ten biggest clonotypes. This specimen consisted of CD4+ or CD8+ T cells sorted from blood, obtained in a trial of the OX40 agonist ivuxolimab. The receptors originated from an adult with an advanced solid tumor such as melanoma, head and neck, liver or kidney cancer.

Comments on this clone: The same CDR3 can be traced to other DNA sequences in this sample. The CDR3 bases are TGTGCCAGCAGTTTTACAGATACGCAGTATTTT. It codes for CASSFTDTQYF. The chain uses TRBV28 and TRBJ2-3; D is unresolved. The CDR3 sequence is 11 residues long. The V end was cut by 3 bases, the J end by 3 bases, with 1 base between. Germline lookup yields CDR1 MDHEN and CDR2 SYDVKM.

This clone was seen more than once but under ten times. The rearrangement uses TRBV28 and TRBJ2-7, with D maybe TRBD2 (6 bases). V lost 2 bases and J 5 bases, leaving 13 bases between the germline ends. CDR1 is MDHEN and CDR2 is SYDVKM in the germline V gene. The CDR3 sequence is 14 residues long. In DNA form, the CDR3 reads TGTGCCAGCAGTTTAGTTTGGGGGGTGAACGAGCAGTACTTC. Translating it yields CASSLVWGVNEQYF.

The chain couples TRBV6-6 to TRBJ1-1, with 9 positions matching TRBD1. Germline V gives CDR1 MNHNY, CDR2 SVGAGI (reference sequence). V was clipped by 5 bases and J by 4 bases; unmatched bases: 5. This CDR3 has 14 residues. CDR3 protein: CASSQTGGGTEAFF. In nucleotides, the CDR3 is TGTGCCAGCAGTCAAACAGGGGGCGGCACTGAAGCTTTCTTT.

The J gene is TRBJ2-7, the V gene TRBV27; a possible D gene is TRBD1 (5 bases). Germline CDR1 MNHEY, CDR2 SMNVEV (reference sequence). The V gene lost 2 bases and the J gene lost 4 bases, with 12 bases spanning the gap. This CDR3 is 14 amino acids long. The CDR3 region is CASSLKSSGYEQYF. In nucleotides, the CDR3 is TGTGCCAGCAGTTTAAAATCTTCAGGGTACGAGCAGTACTTC.

The table lists this clone with a few counts. At the DNA level, this CDR3 is encoded by other sequences in the same sample as well. The chain recombines TRBV19 with TRBJ2-7; 7 nucleotides match TRBD1. The length of the CDR3 is 14 residues. CDR1 LNHDA and CDR2 SQIVND come from the germline V gene (reference sequence). After removal of 1 base from V and 5 bases from J, the junction contained 5 bases not matched to a gene. The CDR3 DNA reads as TGTGCCAGTAGTATAGGTACAGGGGTCCACGAGCAGTACTTC. This translates into CASSIGTGVHEQYF.

This clone appeared once. The rearrangement joins TRBV6-6 to TRBJ2-7; TRBD2 aligns across 10 bases. V was clipped by 6 bases and J by 2 bases; unmatched bases: 7. The CDR3 extends over 15 amino acids. Germline-derived CDR1 and CDR2 are MNHNY and SVGAGI (reference sequence). The CDR3 region is CASRTWTSGTYEQYF. Written as DNA, the CDR3 is TGTGCCAGCAGAACCTGGACTAGCGGCACCTACGAGCAGTACTTC.

This clone was observed a single time. The chain employs TRBV6-5 and TRBJ2-7, with D unclear. Germline values: CDR1 MNHEY, CDR2 SVGAGI. V lost 4 bases and J 7 bases, leaving 20 bases between the germline ends. The CDR3 is 15 residues long. Here the CDR3 DNA reads TGTGCCAGCAGTTTGACCGGGCCGGGCATAGGGGAGCAGTACTTC. It translates to CASSLTGPGIGEQYF.

The chain links TRBV28 to TRBJ1-6; D not certain. V gave up 1 base and J gave up 11 bases, with 9 bases separating them. There are 13 residues in the CDR3. Germline V gene data show CDR1 as MDHEN and CDR2 as SYDVKM. This CDR3 reads CASSLSSRTPLHF. The CDR3 DNA reads as TGTGCCAGCAGTTTATCTTCGCGGACACCCCTCCACTTT.

The rearrangement links TRBV11-2 to TRBJ2-3; D unresolved. Germline CDR1 is SGHAT and CDR2 is FQNNGV. The V and J ends lost 3 bases and 4 bases respectively, with 8 bases between them. CDR3 length: 13 amino acids. Here the CDR3 DNA reads TGTGCCAGCAGCTTGCTGGAATCAGATACGCAGTATTTT. Protein product: CASSLLESDTQYF. The variable domain in full, with the rest retrieved from reference TRBV11-2 and TRBJ2-3, is EAGVAQSPRYKIIEKRQSVAFWCNPISGHATLYWYQQILGQGPKLLIQFQNNGVVDDSQLPKDRFSAERLKGVDSTLKIQPAKLEDSAVYLCASSLLESDTQYFGPGTRLTVL.

The chain couples TRBV14 to TRBJ2-1; 11 bases are a match to TRBD2. The V gene's germline CDR1 is SGHDN and CDR2 FVKESK. V gave up 2 bases and J gave up 3 bases; unmatched junction bases: 6. This CDR3 is built from 17 residues. The CDR3 spells CASSQLDGLAGYNEQFF. DNA for the CDR3: TGTGCCAGCAGCCAACTTGACGGACTAGCGGGCTACAATGAGCAGTTCTTC.

With regard to this clone: The junction does not match germline at one end; this may be a read error. This chain joins TRBV2 and TRBJ2-7; 10 bases are a match to TRBD2. The V gene's germline CDR1 is SNHLY and CDR2 FYNNEI. The CDR3 runs to 16 residues. CDR3 nucleotide sequence: TGTGCCAGCACTGAAGGAGCGGGAGGGAAGAAGAGCGAGCAGTACTTC. Amino acid sequence: CASTEGAGGKKSEQYF. The complete variable domain, with remaining parts taken from reference TRBV2 and TRBJ2-7, reads EPEVTQTPSHQVTQMGQEVILRCVPISNHLYFYWYRQILGQKVEFLVSFYNNEISEKSEIFDDQFSVERPDGSNFTLKIRSTKLEDSAMYFCASTEGAGGKKSEQYFGPGTRLTVT.

This clone turned up a few times. This chain connects TRBV7-9 to TRBJ2-2; tentative D call: TRBD1 (5 bases). Germline loops: CDR1 SEHNR, CDR2 FQNEAQ (reference sequence). Trimming left V 3 bases short and J 3 bases short, with 14 bases between. This CDR3 is built from 16 residues. The CDR3 region has the DNA TGTGCCAGCAGCTTCCGCCAGGGCGCGGACACCGGGGAGCTGTTTTTT. It translates to CASSFRQGADTGELFF.

The chain has TRBV9 and TRBJ2-2; no clear D gene. The CDR3 spans 14 residues. Trimming took off 0 bases at V and 1 base at J, with 4 bases between the two ends. The germline V gene encodes CDR1 SGDLS and CDR2 YYNGEE. The CDR3 DNA sequence: TGTGCCAGCAGCGTAGCGGGGAACACCGGGGAGCTGTTTTTT. Amino acid sequence: CASSVAGNTGELFF.

At least ten counts were recorded for this clone. J is TRBJ1-1 and V is TRBV29-1, with D unresolved. Per the germline V gene, CDR1 is SQVTM and CDR2 is ANQGSEA. The CDR3 length is 18 residues. V lost 0 bases, J lost 2 bases, and 22 bases lay in between. CDR3 sequence reads: CSVEEVEASDAYNTEAFF. The CDR3 DNA is TGCAGCGTTGAAGAGGTGGAAGCCTCCGACGCTTATAACACTGAAGCTTTCTTT.

The rearrangement uses TRBV7-9 and TRBJ1-1; unclear D gene. Per germline, CDR1 SEHNR and CDR2 FQNEAQ (reference sequence). This CDR3 has 12 amino acids. V gave up 5 bases and J gave up 7 bases, with 11 bases separating them. CDR3 protein: CASSPVGVEAFF. The CDR3 DNA reads as TGTGCCAGCAGCCCCGTAGGAGTTGAAGCTTTCTTT.

V gene TRBV4-1 combines with J gene TRBJ1-5; 8 bases are a match to TRBD1. The CDR3 has 15 residues. V lost 4 bases and J lost 2; bases outside the gene matches: 4. From germline, CDR1 is MGHRA and CDR2 YSYEKL. The CDR3 sequence is CASSPHRGGNQPQHF. Here the CDR3 DNA reads TGCGCCAGCAGCCCCCACAGGGGGGGCAATCAGCCCCAGCATTTT.

The chain employs TRBV6-6 and TRBJ2-1; D remains unclear. Between the trimmed V and J ends, which lost 5 bases and 8 bases, there was a span of 13 bases. The CDR3 runs to 13 residues. Germline assignment: CDR1 MNHNY and CDR2 SVGAGI (reference sequence). The CDR3 sequence is CASSTESEDEQFF. CDR3 DNA: TGTGCCAGCAGTACAGAATCAGAGGATGAGCAGTTCTTC.

The chain employs TRBV5-1 and TRBJ2-1, with a possible D match to TRBD2 (5 bases). CDR1 SGHRS and CDR2 YFSETQ come from the germline V gene. Trimming took off 0 bases at V and 0 bases at J, with 10 bases between the two ends. This CDR3 has 16 residues. The CDR3 reads CASSLEDGGSYNEQFF. The DNA for the CDR3 is TGCGCCAGCAGCTTGGAGGACGGAGGCTCCTACAATGAGCAGTTCTTC.

This chain connects TRBV9 to TRBJ2-7; 8 nucleotides line up with TRBD2. The CDR3 contains 16 residues. Germline loops: CDR1 SGDLS, CDR2 YYNGEE. Trimming took 4 bases from V and 7 from J; bases not matched to a gene: 16. The CDR3 protein is CASSPRFISGAAEQYF. CDR3 nucleotides: TGTGCCAGCAGCCCACGTTTTATTAGCGGGGCGGCGGAGCAGTACTTC. The full variable domain, with the rest looked up from reference TRBV9 and TRBJ2-7, is DSGVTQTPKHLITATGQRVTLRCSPRSGDLSVYWYQQSLDQGLQFLIQYYNGEERAKGNILERFSAQQFPDLHSELNLSSLELGDSALYFCASSPRFISGAAEQYFGPGTRLTVT.